Following are 3 T cell receptor beta chains from one sample sequenced in a study of T cells in Graves' hyperthyroidism and ophthalmopathy (dated by TCRdb to 2018 to 2020). Library prep was done by multiplex PCR. Sequencing was performed on an Illumina HiSeq 2000. TCR beta CDR3 regions were amplified from RNA transcripts. For the first round of RT-PCR on the TCR CDR3, the HTBI primer set was used together with the Qiagen OneStep RT-PCR kit. TCRdb trimmed the raw reads at Q25, called clones with MiXCR and kept productive beta chains. Under each unique CDR3 protein, matching rows form one entry showing the most common genes and DNA. The sample table lists hundreds of thousands of distinct CDR3 sequences, 45% of them with a count of one. The ten largest make up approximately 6.8% of the sample. Specimen: peripheral blood or thyroid tissue (not recorded which). These receptors came from an adult man with Graves' disease, either hyperthyroidism or ophthalmopathy (not recorded which).

This clonotype came up a few times. V is TRBV29-1 and J is TRBJ1-3, with a tentative D call TRBD1 (6 bases). Germline V CDR1 and CDR2: SQVTM, ANQGSEA. Trimming shortened V by 5 bases and J by 3 bases, and 11 bases separated the two germline ends. The CDR3 runs to 13 residues. The CDR3 here is CSVYTGFGNTIYF. CDR3 coding DNA: TGCAGCGTTTATACAGGGTTTGGAAACACCATATATTTT. Using reference TRBV29-1 and TRBJ1-3 for the parts outside the CDR3, the full variable domain is SAVISQKPSRDICQRGTSLTIQCQVDSQVTMMFWYRQQPGQSLTLIATANQGSEATYESGFVIDKFPISRPNLTFSTLTVSNMSPEDSSIYLCSVYTGFGNTIYFGEGSWLTVV.

The CDR3 sequence is CAISLLNSVSPLHF. CDR3 bases: TGTGCCATCAGTTTATTAAACAGTGTCTCACCCCTCCACTTT. J is TRBJ1-6 and V is TRBV10-3, with D hard to call. Germline lookup yields CDR1 ENHRY and CDR2 SYGVKD. The CDR3 covers 14 residues. V was pared by 5 bases and J by 10 bases, with 15 bases between.

CDR3 sequence (DNA): TGTGCCAGCAGCGTAGGGCTAGCGGGAACAGATACGCAGTATTTT. Translation gives CASSVGLAGTDTQYF. The chain is built from TRBV9 and TRBJ2-3; TRBD2 agrees at 9 bases. Germline-derived CDR1 and CDR2 are SGDLS and YYNGEE. The CDR3 is 15 amino acids. The trim removed 0 bases at V and 3 bases at J, leaving 2 bases unmatched.